What follows are 29 T cell receptor beta chains derived from one specimen sequenced in a study of neurological immune-mediated disorders. MiXCR, run by TCRdb on the 5' RACE reads, gives a single entry per CDR3 protein. This table has over 15,000 distinct CDR3 sequences, about 20% appearing once. Sequenced sample: PBMCs. The receptors come from a man aged 50 or older in good health.

This clonotype came up many times. V gene TRBV7-8 combines with J gene TRBJ2-1, with TRBD1 matching 7 bases. Germline trimming cut 6 bases from V and 4 bases from J; bases unmatched to any gene: 12. The germline V gene encodes CDR1 SGHVS and CDR2 FQNEAQ. This CDR3 contains 16 residues. CDR3 loop: CASRPTGVSSYNEQFF. The CDR3 DNA is TGTGCCAGCAGACCAACAGGGGTATCCTCTTACAATGAGCAGTTCTTC.

V is TRBV5-5 and J is TRBJ2-6; no reliable D call. This CDR3 spans 17 amino acids. With 0 bases removed from V and 0 bases from J, the gap between germline ends came to 10 bases. Per the germline V gene, CDR1 is SGHKS and CDR2 is YYEKEE (reference sequence). This CDR3 is CASSLGAGHSGANVLTF. The CDR3, as DNA: TGTGCCAGCAGCTTGGGCGCAGGCCACTCTGGGGCCAACGTCCTGACTTTC.

Ten or more counts support this clonotype. The gene calls are TRBV5-1 and TRBJ1-6; 7 bases fit TRBD1. CDR3 length: 15 amino acids. In germline, CDR1 is SGHRS, CDR2 YFSETQ. The junction had 4 bases not matched to a gene; V was cut back by 2 bases and J by 5 bases. CDR3 amino acids: CASSFLQGNNSPLHF. The CDR3 DNA reads TGCGCCAGCAGCTTCCTACAGGGGAATAATTCACCCCTCCACTTT. The full variable domain, with the rest looked up from reference TRBV5-1 and TRBJ1-6, is KAGVTQTPRYLIKTRGQQVTLSCSPISGHRSVSWYQQTPGQGLQFLFEYFSETQRNKGNFPGRFSGRQFSNSRSEMNVSTLELGDSALYLCASSFLQGNNSPLHFGNGTRLTVT.

This clonotype was seen many times. The chain joins TRBV5-1 to TRBJ2-1, with D perhaps being TRBD1 or TRBD2 (5 bases each). The CDR3 consists of 14 residues. Between the trimmed V and J ends, which lost 5 bases and 0 bases, there was a span of 9 bases. The germline CDR1 and CDR2 sequences are SGHRS and YFSETQ. The CDR3 is CASRQRGSYNEQFF. In DNA, the CDR3 is TGCGCCAGCAGACAGAGGGGCTCCTACAATGAGCAGTTCTTC. Complete variable domain (other parts from reference TRBV5-1 and TRBJ2-1): KAGVTQTPRYLIKTRGQQVTLSCSPISGHRSVSWYQQTPGQGLQFLFEYFSETQRNKGNFPGRFSGRQFSNSRSEMNVSTLELGDSALYLCASRQRGSYNEQFFGPGTRLTVL.

This chain joins TRBV4-3 and TRBJ2-3; no clear D gene. Germline V gene lookup returns CDR1 LGHNA and CDR2 YSLEER. Trimming cost V 1 base and J 6 bases, with 8 bases left between them. The CDR3 has 13 amino acids. The CDR3 spells CASSQGPEDTQYF. The CDR3 DNA is TGCGCCAGCAGCCAAGGTCCAGAGGATACGCAGTATTTT.

This clonotype is classed as medium-sized. This rearrangement joins TRBV11-2 to TRBJ2-5; possibly TRBD2 for D (5 bases). The V and J ends lost 5 bases and 5 bases respectively, with 9 bases between them. CDR1 and CDR2 (germline): SGHAT, FQNNGV. CDR3 length equals 12 residues. This CDR3 reads CASSQEVETQYF. The DNA for the CDR3 is TGTGCCAGCAGCCAGGAGGTGGAGACCCAGTACTTC.

This clonotype was observed at least ten times. This chain connects TRBV6-6 to TRBJ1-4, with 7 bases matching TRBD1. Germline V CDR1 and CDR2: MNHNY, SVGAGI (reference sequence). This CDR3 is 17 amino acids long. V dropped 6 bases and J dropped 0; count of bases not matched to a gene: 10. The CDR3 loop is CASSLFRGPATNEKLFF. The CDR3 DNA reads as TGTGCCAGCAGCCTGTTTAGGGGGCCCGCAACTAATGAAAAACTGTTTTTT.

The table lists this clonotype with many counts. This chain links TRBV20-1 with TRBJ1-5, with 8 bases matching TRBD1. CDR1 DFQATT and CDR2 SNEGSKA come from the germline V gene (reference sequence). V was pared by 2 bases and J by 3 bases, with 6 bases of the junction left unmatched. There are 15 residues in the CDR3. In DNA, the CDR3 is TGCAGTGCTAGATCCGGACAGGGAAACAATCAGCCCCAGCATTTT. Translation gives CSARSGQGNNQPQHF.

This clonotype was found many times. The chain carries TRBV7-2 and TRBJ2-1, with D uncertain. Germline values: CDR1 SGHTA, CDR2 FQGNSA. V shed 0 bases and J shed 6 bases, with 9 bases lying between them. The CDR3 extends over 14 amino acids. CDR3 sequence reads: CASSLAWVSNEQFF. The CDR3 DNA follows: TGTGCCAGCAGCTTAGCTTGGGTTAGCAATGAGCAGTTCTTC.

The chain is built from TRBV2 and TRBJ2-1, with 7 positions matching TRBD2. The CDR3 is 13 amino acids. CDR1 SNHLY and CDR2 FYNNEI come from the germline V gene. V shed 3 bases, J shed 9 bases, and the junction held 5 bases outside the gene matches. CDR3 in amino acids: CASSDGGVREQFF. DNA of the CDR3: TGTGCCAGCAGTGATGGGGGGGTACGTGAGCAGTTCTTC.

This clonotype came up many times. CDR3 coding DNA: TGTGCCAGCAGTTCACAGGGGAGGGCAGGCGGAGAGACCCAGTACTTC. It encodes CASSSQGRAGGETQYF. The chain combines TRBV12-3 or TRBV12-4 with TRBJ2-5, with D possibly called TRBD1 or TRBD2 (7 bases each). The germline V and J ends were trimmed by 4 bases and 4 bases, with 19 bases remaining between them. The CDR3 consists of 16 residues.

This clonotype has at least ten counts. The chain employs TRBV5-1 and TRBJ2-1; TRBD2 matches 7 bases. J was trimmed by 5 bases and V by 5 bases; bases with no gene match: 10. CDR1 is SGHRS and CDR2 is YFSETQ in the germline V gene. There are 15 residues in the CDR3. The CDR3 DNA sequence: TGCGCCAGCAGACTACTAGCGTCAACACACAATGAGCAGTTCTTC. This codes for CASRLLASTHNEQFF.

The chain has TRBV20-1 and TRBJ2-1, with 11 bases aligning to TRBD2. This CDR3 contains 15 residues. V trimming: 6 bases; J trimming: 7 bases; junction bases outside the gene matches: 11. Germline-derived CDR1 and CDR2 are DFQATT and SNEGSKA (reference sequence). CDR3 region: CSARLTSGMANEQFF. The CDR3 DNA sequence: TGCAGTGCGAGGCTGACTAGCGGGATGGCAAATGAGCAGTTCTTC.

This clonotype was seen at least ten times. CDR3 in DNA: TGTGCCAGCAGGACGGACCCCAGGCCCTACAATGAGCAGTTCTTC. Amino acid sequence: CASRTDPRPYNEQFF. The chain uses TRBV7-2 and TRBJ2-1; D remains ambiguous. Germline V gene data show CDR1 as SGHTA and CDR2 as FQGNSA. This CDR3 comprises 15 residues. The V and J ends lost 6 bases and 2 bases respectively, with 14 bases between them.

Within the sample, this clonotype is medium-sized. V gene TRBV20-1 combines with J gene TRBJ2-3; 12 bases agree with TRBD2. Unmatched junction bases numbered 6, after V lost 6 bases and J lost 2 bases. Germline loops: CDR1 DFQATT, CDR2 SNEGSKA (reference sequence). This CDR3 contains 15 residues. In DNA, the CDR3 is TGCAGTGCGGAACTAGCGGGAGGCTACACAGATACGCAGTATTTT. Amino acids: CSAELAGGYTDTQYF.

The V call is TRBV18, the J call TRBJ2-2, with D perhaps matching TRBD1 (6 bases). Germline V gives CDR1 KGHSH, CDR2 LQKENI. Trimming pared 1 base from V and 3 bases from J, leaving 12 bases between. The CDR3 contains 16 residues. The DNA of the CDR3 is TGTGCCAGCTCACCACGGCAGGGGAGCGACACCGGGGAGCTGTTTTTT. Encoded protein: CASSPRQGSDTGELFF. Combining the CDR3 with reference TRBV18 and TRBJ2-2 gives the whole variable domain NAGVMQNPRHLVRRRGQEARLRCSPMKGHSHVYWYRQLPEEGLKFMVYLQKENIIDESGMPKERFSAEFPKEGPSILRIQQVVRGDSAAYFCASSPRQGSDTGELFFGEGSRLTVL.

This clonotype was counted at least ten times. The rearrangement uses TRBV20-1 and TRBJ2-7, with D perhaps matching TRBD1 (6 bases). V was pared by 6 bases and J by 2 bases, with 14 bases between. Germline V CDR1 and CDR2: DFQATT, SNEGSKA (reference sequence). The CDR3 extends over 13 amino acids. CDR3 loop: CSATTGHPYEQYF. In DNA form, the CDR3 reads TGCAGTGCGACTACGGGACACCCCTACGAGCAGTACTTC.

This clonotype showed up many times. This rearrangement joins TRBV7-8 to TRBJ2-2, with D perhaps given as TRBD1 or TRBD2 (5 bases each). Germline assignment: CDR1 SGHVS and CDR2 FQNEAQ. The CDR3 sequence is 15 residues long. Trimming left V 3 bases short and J 3 bases short, with 11 bases between. The CDR3 sequence is CASSFRVAYTGELFF. The CDR3 coding sequence is TGTGCCAGCAGCTTCAGGGTAGCGTACACCGGGGAGCTGTTTTTT.

Ten or more counts support this clonotype. The rearrangement joins TRBV5-1 to TRBJ2-7; 7 bases line up with TRBD1. In germline, CDR1 is SGHRS, CDR2 YFSETQ. The V segment lost 4 bases and the J segment 0 bases; nucleotides outside the gene matches: 7. There are 15 residues in the CDR3. CDR3 bases: TGCGCCAGCAGCACCGGGGACAGAAACTCCTACGAGCAGTACTTC. This translates into CASSTGDRNSYEQYF.

As for this clonotype: At one boundary the junction diverges from the germline segment, which might be a read error. The CDR3 protein is CSSRLACYEQYF. CDR3 in DNA: TGCAGTTCTAGGCTAGCATGTTACGAGCAGTACTTC. V and J are TRBV20-1 and TRBJ2-7; tentatively, D is TRBD2 (5 bases). The CDR3 runs 12 residues. CDR1 and CDR2 (germline): DFQATT, SNEGSKA (reference sequence).

The chain combines TRBV6-5 with TRBJ2-5; D possibly matches TRBD1 or TRBD2 (5 bases each). The V end lost 3 bases, the J end lost 3 bases, and 14 bases lay between the germline ends. Germline assignment: CDR1 MNHEY and CDR2 SVGAGI. The CDR3 runs to 15 residues. CDR3: CASSYGEGLKETQYF. Written as DNA, the CDR3 is TGTGCCAGCAGTTATGGAGAGGGGCTCAAAGAGACCCAGTACTTC.

This clonotype was counted ten times or more. V usage is TRBV5-1 and J usage is TRBJ2-5; 13 bases align to TRBD2. The CDR3 is 20 residues long. CDR1 is SGHRS, CDR2 YFSETQ, per germline. The trim removed 3 bases at V and 4 bases at J, leaving 18 bases unmatched. CDR3 DNA sequence: TGCGCCAGCAGCTCGATCGGGACAGGAGCACGACTAGCGGGAGGAGAGACCCAGTACTTC. This codes for CASSSIGTGARLAGGETQYF. Using reference TRBV5-1 and TRBJ2-5 for the parts outside the CDR3, the full variable domain is KAGVTQTPRYLIKTRGQQVTLSCSPISGHRSVSWYQQTPGQGLQFLFEYFSETQRNKGNFPGRFSGRQFSNSRSEMNVSTLELGDSALYLCASSSIGTGARLAGGETQYFGPGTRLLVL.

The genes are TRBV20-1 and TRBJ2-1; D is uncertain. This CDR3 region has 11 residues. V dropped 0 bases and J dropped 11 bases, with 8 bases sitting between them. The germline V gene has CDR1 DFQATT and CDR2 SNEGSKA (reference sequence). Written as DNA, the CDR3 is TGCAGTGCTAGAGATATCCCTCAGCAGTTCTTC. Translation: CSARDIPQQFF.

This clonotype was observed at least ten times. The J gene is TRBJ2-3, the V gene TRBV5-1, with TRBD2 identical over 10 bases. Germline CDR1 is SGHRS and CDR2 is YFSETQ. This CDR3 has 14 residues. V shed 0 bases, J shed 5 bases, and the junction held 0 bases outside the gene matches. CDR3 in DNA: TGCGCCAGCAGCTTGGGGACTAGCGGAGATACGCAGTATTTT. Translating it yields CASSLGTSGDTQYF.

This clonotype was seen many times. The V and J genes are TRBV27 and TRBJ2-2; no clear D gene. The CDR3 spans 14 residues. V was clipped by 2 bases and J by 3 bases, with 7 bases between them. Germline CDR1 reads MNHEY; CDR2 reads SMNVEV (reference sequence). The CDR3 loop reads CASSLALDTGELFF. In DNA form, the CDR3 reads TGTGCCAGCAGTTTAGCCCTTGACACCGGGGAGCTGTTTTTT.

Many counts were recorded for this clonotype. This chain uses TRBV7-9 with TRBJ1-4; maybe TRBD1 (5 bases). Germline V gene sequence: CDR1 SEHNR, CDR2 FQNEAQ (reference sequence). V was clipped by 1 base and J by 8 bases, with 11 bases between them. This CDR3 has 14 amino acids. The CDR3 spells CASSLGQGDEKLFF. For the CDR3, the DNA is TGTGCCAGCAGCTTAGGGCAGGGCGACGAAAAACTGTTTTTT.

By share of the sample, this clonotype is medium-sized. The rearrangement links TRBV28 to TRBJ2-4, with D unresolved. The V end was cut by 5 bases, the J end by 7 bases, with 15 bases between. Germline CDR1 MDHEN, CDR2 SYDVKM. The CDR3 covers 14 residues. The CDR3 region is CASSAQARRNIQYF. CDR3 sequence (DNA): TGTGCCAGCAGTGCTCAGGCCCGGCGCAACATTCAGTACTTC.

The sample holds many counts of this clonotype. The chain employs TRBV2 and TRBJ2-7; 9 bases map to TRBD1. Germline CDR1 and CDR2: SNHLY and FYNNEI. This CDR3 is built from 14 residues. With 4 bases clipped from V and 2 bases from J, the junction kept 3 bases outside the gene matches. The DNA of the CDR3 is TGTGCCAGCAGTGGGGACAGGGCGGCCTACGAGCAGTACTTC. Translation gives CASSGDRAAYEQYF.

This clonotype was observed a few times. This chain uses TRBV5-1 with TRBJ2-1; 8 nucleotides line up with TRBD2. Trimming removed 1 base from V and 3 bases from J; junction bases left unmatched: 27. The germline V gene encodes CDR1 SGHRS and CDR2 YFSETQ. This CDR3 region has 23 residues. CDR3 amino acids: CASSLLGSSGSGAGDPNYNEQFF. The CDR3 DNA is TGCGCCAGCAGCTTGTTGGGGTCCTCGGGTTCGGGAGCGGGAGACCCCAACTACAATGAGCAGTTCTTC.